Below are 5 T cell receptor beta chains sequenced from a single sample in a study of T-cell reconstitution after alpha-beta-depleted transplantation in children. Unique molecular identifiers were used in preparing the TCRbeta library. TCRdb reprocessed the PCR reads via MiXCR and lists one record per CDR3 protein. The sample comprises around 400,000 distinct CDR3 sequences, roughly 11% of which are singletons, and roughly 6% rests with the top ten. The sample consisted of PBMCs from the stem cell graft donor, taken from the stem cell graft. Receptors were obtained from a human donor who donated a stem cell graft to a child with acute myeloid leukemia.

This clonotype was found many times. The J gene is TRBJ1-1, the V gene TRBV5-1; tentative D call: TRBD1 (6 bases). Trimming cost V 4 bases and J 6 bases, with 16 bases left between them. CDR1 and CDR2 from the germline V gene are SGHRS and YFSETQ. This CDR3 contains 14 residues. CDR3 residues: CASSPRGEVAEAFF. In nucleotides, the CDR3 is TGCGCCAGCAGCCCAAGGGGGGAAGTGGCTGAAGCTTTCTTT.

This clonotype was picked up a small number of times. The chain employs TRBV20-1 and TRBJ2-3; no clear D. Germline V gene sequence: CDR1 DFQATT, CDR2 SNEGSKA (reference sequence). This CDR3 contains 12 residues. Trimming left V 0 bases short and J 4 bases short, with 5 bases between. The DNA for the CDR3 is TGCAGTGCTAGAGAAGCGTCAGATACGCAGTATTTT. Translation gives CSAREASDTQYF.

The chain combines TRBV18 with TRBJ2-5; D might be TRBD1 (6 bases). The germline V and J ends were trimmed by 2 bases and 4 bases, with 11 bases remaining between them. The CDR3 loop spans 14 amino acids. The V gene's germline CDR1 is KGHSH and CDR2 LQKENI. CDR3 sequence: CASSPTGNPETQYF. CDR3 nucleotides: TGTGCCAGCTCACCAACAGGGAACCCAGAGACCCAGTACTTC.

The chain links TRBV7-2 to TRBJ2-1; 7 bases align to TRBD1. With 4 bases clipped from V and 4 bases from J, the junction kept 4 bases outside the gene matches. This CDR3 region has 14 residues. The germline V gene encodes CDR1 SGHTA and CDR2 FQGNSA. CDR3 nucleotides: TGTGCCAGCAGCTCGACAGGGCCTTACAATGAGCAGTTCTTC. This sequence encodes CASSSTGPYNEQFF.

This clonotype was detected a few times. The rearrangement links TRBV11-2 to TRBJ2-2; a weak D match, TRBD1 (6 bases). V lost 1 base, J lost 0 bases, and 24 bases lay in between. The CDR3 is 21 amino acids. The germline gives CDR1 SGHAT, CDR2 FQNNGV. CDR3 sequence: CASSLGIWGRNSAPNTGELFF. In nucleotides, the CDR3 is TGTGCCAGCAGCTTAGGGATCTGGGGGCGTAATAGCGCACCGAACACCGGGGAGCTGTTTTTT.